These 28 T cell receptor beta chains were all obtained from the same sample, sequenced in a study of blood T cell repertoires in COVID-19. Produced via immunoSEQ multiplex PCR; TCRdb's table is partial and in-frame only. The data hold under 450,000 clones, with roughly 80% observed a single time. Material for sequencing was PBMCs or T cells enriched from blood (not recorded which). The receptors here all came from a woman in her forties or fifties who had recovered from COVID-19.

The CDR3 spells CASSEAGEDRTPYGYTF. In DNA form, the CDR3 reads TGTGCCAGCAGTGAAGCGGGGGAAGACAGGACCCCCTATGGCTACACCTTC. The V and J genes are TRBV6-1 and TRBJ1-2, with a possible D match to TRBD1 (6 bases). Germline CDR1 is MNHNS and CDR2 is SASEGT. The CDR3 loop spans 17 amino acids. Trimming stripped 0 bases from V and 4 bases from J, with 18 bases between.

The chain combines TRBV11-3 with TRBJ2-5; perhaps TRBD2 as D (5 bases). Trimming shortened V by 0 bases and J by 4 bases, and 9 bases separated the two germline ends. Germline values: CDR1 SGHNT, CDR2 YENEEA. The CDR3 loop spans 14 amino acids. The chain's CDR3 is CASSLERVGETQYF. The CDR3 DNA is TGTGCCAGCAGCTTAGAGAGGGTTGGAGAGACCCAGTACTTC.

The CDR3 bases are TGCGCCAGCAGCCTCTCTAGCGCCATGGATACGCAGTATTTT. It encodes CASSLSSAMDTQYF. V and J are TRBV4-1 and TRBJ2-3, with TRBD2 as a possible D gene (6 bases). CDR3 size: 14 residues. Trimming removed 4 bases from V and 6 bases from J, with 14 bases in between. CDR1 and CDR2 from the germline V gene are MGHRA and YSYEKL.

This chain connects TRBV6-5 to TRBJ2-7, with 9 bases fitting TRBD1. Germline V gene data show CDR1 as MNHEY and CDR2 as SVGAGI. The CDR3 length is 14 residues. The trim removed 6 bases at V and 5 bases at J, leaving 8 bases unmatched. This CDR3 is CASSRDRVRDEQYF. In DNA, the CDR3 is TGTGCCAGCAGCCGGGACAGGGTACGGGACGAGCAGTACTTC.

The chain carries TRBV24-1 and TRBJ2-7; D possibly corresponds to TRBD1 (6 bases). In germline, CDR1 is KGHDR, CDR2 SFDVKD. Trimming took 4 bases from V and 0 from J, leaving 15 bases between them. This CDR3 comprises 16 residues. The CDR3: CATSDLGAGASYEQYF. The CDR3 DNA is TGTGCCACCAGTGACTTAGGGGCAGGGGCCTCCTACGAGCAGTACTTC.

This clone has a handful of counts. The CDR3 bases are TGTGCCAGCAGCTTAGTTGCCCTGACAGGGGACTATGGCTACACCTTC. It yields the protein CASSLVALTGDYGYTF. The chain uses TRBV7-2 and TRBJ1-2; 8 nucleotides line up with TRBD1. Germline assignment: CDR1 SGHTA and CDR2 FQGNSA. CDR3 length equals 16 residues. With V trimmed by 1 base and J by 3 bases, 7 bases remained unmatched.

This chain uses TRBV9 with TRBJ2-6; perhaps TRBD1 as D (5 bases). Germline loops: CDR1 SGDLS, CDR2 YYNGEE. The CDR3 covers 18 residues. V lost 4 bases, J lost 0 bases, and 17 bases lay in between. This CDR3 is CASSLRARGYSGANVLTF. CDR3 in DNA: TGTGCCAGCAGCCTCAGGGCCAGAGGATACTCTGGGGCCAACGTCCTGACTTTC.

The CDR3 sequence is CASSMVQTDSGWYGYTF. The CDR3 nucleotides read TGTGCCAGTAGTATGGTTCAGACGGACAGCGGATGGTATGGCTACACCTTC. The chain joins TRBV19 to TRBJ1-2, with TRBD1 as a possible D gene (6 bases). CDR3 length: 17 residues. V dropped 3 bases and J dropped 5 bases, with 22 bases sitting between them. The germline CDR1 and CDR2 sequences are LNHDA and SQIVND (reference sequence).

The genes are TRBV12-2 and TRBJ2-7; the table's D gene call, TRBD2, was not cross checked with the DNA. TRBV12-2 has pseudogene status. CDR3 length: 19 residues. CDR3 residues: CASRLAREVKAGEKNEQYF. CDR3 nucleotides: TGTGCAAGTCGCTTAGCGCGGGAAGTTAAAGCGGGGGAGAAGAACGAGCAGTACTTC.

This sequence joins TRBV30 and TRBJ1-1, with 8 nucleotides matching TRBD1. CDR1 is GTSNPN and CDR2 is SVGIG in the germline V gene (reference sequence). This CDR3 spans 15 amino acids. Trimming at V came to 0 bases and at J to 5 bases, leaving 8 bases not matched to a gene. The CDR3 sequence: CAWSVTGEPITEAFF. CDR3 nucleotides: TGTGCCTGGAGTGTGACAGGGGAGCCTATTACTGAAGCTTTCTTT. Full variable domain (missing parts from reference TRBV30 and TRBJ1-1): SQTIHQWPATLVQPVGSPLSLECTVEGTSNPNLYWYRQAAGRGLQLLFYSVGIGQISSEVPQNLSASRPQDRQFILSSKKLLLSDSGFYLCAWSVTGEPITEAFFGQGTRLTVV.

The V call is TRBV7-9, the J call TRBJ2-7; 7 bases line up with TRBD1. This CDR3 has 14 amino acids. Germline V lookup: CDR1 SEHNR, CDR2 FQNEAQ (reference sequence). Germline trimming cut 5 bases from V and 5 bases from J; bases unmatched to any gene: 9. CDR3 in amino acids: CASSETGPFDEQYF. CDR3 DNA: TGTGCCAGCAGCGAGACAGGGCCCTTCGACGAGCAGTACTTC.

This clone was found a few times. The V and J genes are TRBV7-9 and TRBJ2-2, with D uncertain. The CDR3 totals 14 residues. Germline V gene sequence: CDR1 SEHNR, CDR2 FQNEAQ (reference sequence). Trimming shortened V by 1 base and J by 3 bases, and 6 bases separated the two germline ends. The CDR3 spells CASSLDLDTGELFF. The CDR3 DNA reads TGTGCCAGCAGCTTAGACTTAGACACCGGGGAGCTGTTTTTT. The full variable domain, completed using reference TRBV7-9 and TRBJ2-2, is DTGVSQNPRHKITKRGQNVTFRCDPISEHNRLYWYRQTLGQGPEFLTYFQNEAQLEKSRLLSDRFSAERPKGSFSTLEIQRTEQGDSAMYLCASSLDLDTGELFFGEGSRLTVL.

The chain's CDR3 is CASRDRGSGSYEQYF. The CDR3, as DNA: TGTGCCAGCAGGGACAGGGGATCGGGGTCCTACGAGCAGTACTTC. V gene TRBV6-6 combines with J gene TRBJ2-7; TRBD1 agrees at 9 bases. Germline assignment: CDR1 MNHNY and CDR2 SVGAGI (reference sequence). With 6 bases clipped from V and 1 base from J, the junction kept 7 bases outside the gene matches. The CDR3 contains 15 residues.

The chain employs TRBV19 and TRBJ1-1; D unclear. Looked up from germline, CDR1 is LNHDA and CDR2 is SQIVND (reference sequence). This CDR3 contains 13 residues. V lost 6 bases and J 3 bases, leaving 11 bases between the germline ends. As DNA, the CDR3 is TGTGCCAGTAGGAGGAGCGGATACACTGAAGCTTTCTTT. Its protein product is CASRRSGYTEAFF.

The chain joins TRBV30 to TRBJ1-2, with TRBD1 matching over 9 bases. V lost 3 bases, J lost 14 bases, and 13 bases stayed unmatched. The CDR3 is 13 amino acids. CDR1 is GTSNPN, CDR2 SVGIG, per germline (reference sequence). The CDR3 spells CAWRTTGGHISTF. The CDR3 DNA follows: TGTGCCTGGAGAACCACAGGGGGCCACATTTCAACCTTC.

The chain employs TRBV5-8 and TRBJ1-2, with 7 bases aligning to TRBD1. The germline V gene encodes CDR1 SGHTS and CDR2 YDEGEE. The trim removed 6 bases at V and 5 bases at J, leaving 13 bases unmatched. CDR3 length: 15 amino acids. Here the CDR3 DNA reads TGTGCCAGCACCCAGCGGCAGGGGGTTTGGTATGGCTACACCTTC. Translated: CASTQRQGVWYGYTF.

V and J are TRBV3-1 (or the pseudogene TRBV3-2) and TRBJ2-1; D is perhaps TRBD2 (6 bases). CDR1 is LGHDT and CDR2 is YNNKEL in the germline V gene (reference sequence). This CDR3 is 15 amino acids long. The V end was cut by 5 bases, the J end by 6 bases, with 17 bases between. CDR3 sequence reads: CASSNTPTSLNEQFF. CDR3 DNA: TGTGCCAGCAGCAACACCCCTACTAGCCTCAATGAGCAGTTCTTC.

The J gene is TRBJ2-7, the V gene TRBV30; 10 nucleotides agree with TRBD2. CDR1 is GTSNPN, CDR2 SVGIG, per germline (reference sequence). V lost 4 bases and J lost 4; bases outside the gene matches: 10. The CDR3 totals 15 residues. The DNA for the CDR3 is TGTGCCTGGACCCGAGGACTAGCGGAGGTATACGAGCAGTACTTC. This translates into CAWTRGLAEVYEQYF.

The chain recombines TRBV7-2 with TRBJ1-2; D call uncertain. CDR1 and CDR2 from the germline V gene are SGHTA and FQGNSA. Trimming took off 2 bases at V and 5 bases at J, with 9 bases between the two ends. The CDR3 has 13 residues. The CDR3 bases are TGTGCCAGCAGCTTACCGGGGAGGTATGGCTACACCTTC. Translated, it gives CASSLPGRYGYTF.

The chain links TRBV5-1 to TRBJ1-2; 7 nucleotides line up with TRBD1. This CDR3 contains 14 residues. V dropped 4 bases and J dropped 7; count of bases not matched to a gene: 10. Germline CDR1 SGHRS, CDR2 YFSETQ. DNA for the CDR3: TGCGCCAGCAGCGGCTCGACAGGGTTCGTTGGCTACACCTTC. Amino acid sequence: CASSGSTGFVGYTF.

This clone was counted between two and nine times. The J gene is TRBJ1-1, the V gene TRBV4-2; 9 nucleotides agree with TRBD1. CDR1 is LGHNA, CDR2 YNFKEQ, per germline. The CDR3 has 15 residues. The V segment lost 6 bases and the J segment 7 bases; nucleotides outside the gene matches: 12. The CDR3: CASRLQGAVSGEAFF. Written as DNA, the CDR3 is TGTGCCAGCAGACTACAGGGGGCGGTCTCGGGTGAAGCTTTCTTT.

The rearrangement links TRBV19 to TRBJ2-2; tentatively, D is TRBD1 (5 bases). The CDR3 is 12 amino acids. Germline CDR1 reads LNHDA; CDR2 reads SQIVND (reference sequence). V was clipped by 5 bases and J by 5 bases, with 6 bases between them. CDR3 DNA sequence: TGTGCCAGTAGTTACAGGACCGGGGAGCTGTTTTTT. Residues: CASSYRTGELFF.

V and J are TRBV5-1 and TRBJ2-1; no reliable D call. Trimming removed 2 bases at V and 5 bases at J, with 14 bases between. The CDR3 contains 15 residues. From germline, CDR1 is SGHRS and CDR2 YFSETQ. The CDR3 region has the DNA TGCGCCAGCAGCTTTGTAGGTGAGGAAAACAATGAGCAGTTCTTC. This codes for CASSFVGEENNEQFF.

The table lists this clone with a count of one. V usage is TRBV27 and J usage is TRBJ2-7, with TRBD1 identical over 10 bases. Germline CDR1 is MNHEY and CDR2 is SMNVEV (reference sequence). J gave up 4 bases and V 5 bases, and 8 bases lay outside the gene matches. This CDR3 has 15 residues. CDR3 loop: CASSNRDRGVYEQYF. The CDR3, as DNA: TGTGCCAGCAGTAACCGGGACAGGGGTGTTTACGAGCAGTACTTC.

CDR3 residues: CASSQAGDGDNEQFF. The DNA for the CDR3 is TGTGCCAGCAGCCAAGCGGGAGATGGAGACAATGAGCAGTTCTTC. The gene calls are TRBV28 and TRBJ2-1; 8 bases line up with TRBD2. V gave up 6 bases and J gave up 5 bases; unmatched junction bases: 9. Germline values: CDR1 MDHEN, CDR2 SYDVKM. CDR3 size: 15 residues.

This clone occurred once. CDR3 sequence reads: CASLGGGRSYEQYF. DNA for the CDR3: TGCGCCAGTCTTGGGGGCGGGAGATCTTACGAGCAGTACTTC. V usage is TRBV10-1 and J usage is TRBJ2-7, with D possibly matching TRBD2 (7 bases). CDR1 is WNHNN and CDR2 is SYGVQD in the germline V gene (reference sequence). V lost 9 bases to trimming and J lost 4 bases, with 19 bases between them. There are 14 residues in the CDR3.

V gene TRBV5-5 combines with J gene TRBJ1-1, with 8 bases that match TRBD1. This CDR3 is 16 amino acids long. V gave up 6 bases and J gave up 1 base; unmatched junction bases: 11. The V gene's germline CDR1 is SGHKS and CDR2 YYEKEE (reference sequence). The DNA for the CDR3 is TGTGCCAGCAACAACCCGGGACAGGCGCGGAACACTGAAGCTTTCTTT. Translation gives CASNNPGQARNTEAFF.

This clone was counted a single time. The chain recombines TRBV15 with TRBJ1-4, with no clear D. CDR1 is LNHNV, CDR2 YYDKDF, per germline (reference sequence). Deletions cut 1 base from V and 6 bases from J, with 12 bases between. The CDR3 is 15 residues long. CDR3 sequence reads: CATSRGGGMDEKLFF. In nucleotides, the CDR3 is TGTGCCACCAGCAGAGGGGGAGGTATGGATGAAAAACTGTTTTTT.